This is a list of T cell receptor beta chains from one sample in a study of blood T cell repertoires in COVID-19. Using immunoSEQ multiplex PCR, the repertoire was profiled, and TCRdb retains in-frame clones only, with some absent. The repertoire has about 97,000 clones, roughly 88% of them found once; the top ten carry around 2%. Sequences were obtained from peripheral blood. These receptors all stem from a man aged 45 to 65 with COVID-19, enrolled during active disease. CDR3s include the opening cysteine and the closing phenylalanine or tryptophan. Clone size is shown for a subset of rows, as once, few, many or a class of expanded clone.

clone size	J gene	V gene	CDR3 protein
-	TRBJ1-1	TRBV7-2	CASSPRTPGGVWRGTEAFF
once	TRBJ1-2	TRBV4-1	CASSQADRGRVGYTF
-	TRBJ1-2	TRBV7-9	CASSPQGLANYGYTF
-	TRBJ1-3	TRBV2	CASVREGVSGNTIYF
once	TRBJ1-5	TRBV12-3/TRBV12-4	CASTLLGNQPQHF
few	TRBJ1-3	TRBV7-9	CASRTRGGNTIYF
-	TRBJ2-2	TRBV5-6	CASNAVNRGLGTGELFF
-	TRBJ1-6	TRBV27	CASSLRPGQGVVPLHF
-	TRBJ2-3	TRBV2	CASTEFARTDTQYF
-	TRBJ1-6	TRBV7-9	CASSLGNYNSPLHF
-	TRBJ1-2	TRBV7-3	CASSLGRDYGYTF
-	TRBJ2-7	TRBV18	CASSPGQTYEQYF
-	TRBJ1-2	TRBV7-2	CASRRGTGGFGYTF
-	TRBJ1-5	TRBV7-9	CASSLELAPQHF